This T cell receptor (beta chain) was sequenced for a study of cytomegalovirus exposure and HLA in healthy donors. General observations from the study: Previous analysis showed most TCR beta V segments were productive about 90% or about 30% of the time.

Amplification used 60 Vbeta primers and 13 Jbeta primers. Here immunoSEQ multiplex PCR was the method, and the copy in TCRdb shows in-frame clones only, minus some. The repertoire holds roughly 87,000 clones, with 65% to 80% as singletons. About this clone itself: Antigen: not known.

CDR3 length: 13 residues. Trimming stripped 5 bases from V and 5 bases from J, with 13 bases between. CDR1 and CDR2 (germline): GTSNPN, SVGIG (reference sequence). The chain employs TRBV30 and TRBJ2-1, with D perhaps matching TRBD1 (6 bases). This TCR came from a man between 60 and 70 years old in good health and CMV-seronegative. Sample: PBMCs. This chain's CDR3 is CAWGQRVDNEQFF. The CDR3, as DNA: TGTGCCTGGGGACAGAGGGTAGACAATGAGCAGTTCTTC.